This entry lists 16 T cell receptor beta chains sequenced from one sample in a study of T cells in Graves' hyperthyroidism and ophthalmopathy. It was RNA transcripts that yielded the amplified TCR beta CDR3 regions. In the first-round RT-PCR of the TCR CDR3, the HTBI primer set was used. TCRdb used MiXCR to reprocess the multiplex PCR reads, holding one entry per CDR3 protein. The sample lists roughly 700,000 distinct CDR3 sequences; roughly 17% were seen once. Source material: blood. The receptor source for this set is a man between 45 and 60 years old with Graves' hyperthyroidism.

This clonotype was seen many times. In nucleotides, the CDR3 is TGTGCCAGCAGCTTATCGGGGTTCTACACTGAAGCTTTCTTT. Translated, it gives CASSLSGFYTEAFF. The V call is TRBV11-1, the J call TRBJ1-1; no definite D call. From germline, CDR1 is SGHAT and CDR2 FQDESV (reference sequence). The V gene lost 2 bases and the J gene lost 3 bases, with 10 bases spanning the gap. This CDR3 has 14 amino acids.

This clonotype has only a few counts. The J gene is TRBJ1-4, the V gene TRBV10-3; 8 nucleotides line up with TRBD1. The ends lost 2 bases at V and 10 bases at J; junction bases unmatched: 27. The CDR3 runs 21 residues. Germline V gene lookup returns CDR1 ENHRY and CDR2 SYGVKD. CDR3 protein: CAISEGQGPEAQGLGRVKLFF. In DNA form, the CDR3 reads TGTGCCATCAGTGAGGGACAGGGCCCCGAAGCCCAGGGGCTCGGGAGGGTAAAACTGTTTTTT.

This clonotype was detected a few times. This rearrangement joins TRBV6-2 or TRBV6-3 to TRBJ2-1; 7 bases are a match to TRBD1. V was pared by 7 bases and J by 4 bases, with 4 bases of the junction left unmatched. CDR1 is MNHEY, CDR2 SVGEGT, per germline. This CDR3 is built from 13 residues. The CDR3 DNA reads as TGTGCCAGCACTCCGGACAGGTACAATGAGCAGTTCTTC. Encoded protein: CASTPDRYNEQFF.

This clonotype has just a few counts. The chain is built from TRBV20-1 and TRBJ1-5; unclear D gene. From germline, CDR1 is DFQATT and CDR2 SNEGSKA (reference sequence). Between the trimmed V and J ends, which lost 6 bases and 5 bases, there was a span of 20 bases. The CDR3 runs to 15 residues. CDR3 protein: CSAIPRATPDQPQHF. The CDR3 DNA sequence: TGCAGTGCCATTCCACGGGCTACTCCGGATCAGCCCCAGCATTTT.

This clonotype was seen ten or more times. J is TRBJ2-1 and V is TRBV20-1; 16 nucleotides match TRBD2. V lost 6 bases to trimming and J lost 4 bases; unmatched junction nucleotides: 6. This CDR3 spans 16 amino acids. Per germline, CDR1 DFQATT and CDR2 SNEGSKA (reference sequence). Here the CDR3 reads CSALTGLAGGYNEQFF. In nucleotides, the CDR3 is TGCAGTGCCCTTACGGGACTAGCGGGAGGGTACAATGAGCAGTTCTTC.

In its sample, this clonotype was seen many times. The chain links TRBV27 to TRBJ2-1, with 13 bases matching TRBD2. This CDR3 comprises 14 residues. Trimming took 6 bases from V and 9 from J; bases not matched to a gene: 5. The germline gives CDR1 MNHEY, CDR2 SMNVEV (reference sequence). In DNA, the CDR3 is TGTGCCAGCAGGGGACTAGCGGGAAGCGTTGAGCAGTTCTTC. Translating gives CASRGLAGSVEQFF.

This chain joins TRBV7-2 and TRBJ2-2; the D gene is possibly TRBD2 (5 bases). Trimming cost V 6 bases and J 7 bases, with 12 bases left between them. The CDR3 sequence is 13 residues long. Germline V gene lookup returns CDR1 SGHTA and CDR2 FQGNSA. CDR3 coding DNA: TGTGCCAGCAGAATAGAGGGTGGCGGGGAGCTGTTTTTT. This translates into CASRIEGGGELFF.

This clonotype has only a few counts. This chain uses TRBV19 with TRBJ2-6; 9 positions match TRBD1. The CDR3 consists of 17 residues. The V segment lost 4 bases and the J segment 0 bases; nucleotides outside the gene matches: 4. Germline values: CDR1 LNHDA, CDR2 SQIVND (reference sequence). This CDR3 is CASSTGQGDSGANVLTF. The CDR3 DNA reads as TGTGCCAGTAGTACGGGACAGGGCGACTCTGGGGCCAACGTCCTGACTTTC.

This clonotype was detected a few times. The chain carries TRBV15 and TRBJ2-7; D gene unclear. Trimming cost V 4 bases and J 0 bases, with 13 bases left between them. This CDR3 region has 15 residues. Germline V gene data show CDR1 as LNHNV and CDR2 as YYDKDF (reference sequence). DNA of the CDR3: TGTGCCACCAGCATCCCACCAGCGAACTCCTACGAGCAGTACTTC. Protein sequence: CATSIPPANSYEQYF. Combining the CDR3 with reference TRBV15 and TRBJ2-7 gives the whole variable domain DAMVIQNPRYQVTQFGKPVTLSCSQTLNHNVMYWYQQKSSQAPKLLFHYYDKDFNNEADTPDNFQSRRPNTSFCFLDIRSPGLGDTAMYLCATSIPPANSYEQYFGPGTRLTVT.

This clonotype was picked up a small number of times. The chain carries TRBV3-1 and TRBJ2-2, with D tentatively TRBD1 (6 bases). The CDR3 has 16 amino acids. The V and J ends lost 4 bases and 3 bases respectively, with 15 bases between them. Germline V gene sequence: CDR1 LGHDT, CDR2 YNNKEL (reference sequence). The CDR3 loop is CASSPTVTGYTGELFF. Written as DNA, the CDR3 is TGTGCCAGCAGCCCAACGGTAACAGGGTACACCGGGGAGCTGTTTTTT.

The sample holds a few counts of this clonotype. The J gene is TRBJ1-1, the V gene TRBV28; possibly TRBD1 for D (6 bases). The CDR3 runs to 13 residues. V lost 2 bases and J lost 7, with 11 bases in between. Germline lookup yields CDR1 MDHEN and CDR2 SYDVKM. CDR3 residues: CASSLEGVSEAFF. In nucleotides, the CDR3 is TGTGCCAGCAGTTTAGAGGGGGTGAGTGAAGCTTTCTTT.

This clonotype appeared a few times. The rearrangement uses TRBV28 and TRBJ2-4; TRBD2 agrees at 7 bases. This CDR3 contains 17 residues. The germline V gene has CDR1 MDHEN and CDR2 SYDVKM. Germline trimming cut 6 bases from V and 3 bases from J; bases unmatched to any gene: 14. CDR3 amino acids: CASSGWGKGGSKNIQYF. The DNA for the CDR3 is TGTGCCAGCAGCGGGTGGGGGAAGGGAGGGAGCAAAAACATTCAGTACTTC.

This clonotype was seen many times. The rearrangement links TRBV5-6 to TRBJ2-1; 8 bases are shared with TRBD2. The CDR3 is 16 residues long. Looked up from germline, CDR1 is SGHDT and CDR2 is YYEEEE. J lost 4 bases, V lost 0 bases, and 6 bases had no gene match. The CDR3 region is CASSLVAAGEYNEQFF. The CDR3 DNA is TGTGCCAGCAGCTTGGTGGCAGCGGGAGAGTACAATGAGCAGTTCTTC.

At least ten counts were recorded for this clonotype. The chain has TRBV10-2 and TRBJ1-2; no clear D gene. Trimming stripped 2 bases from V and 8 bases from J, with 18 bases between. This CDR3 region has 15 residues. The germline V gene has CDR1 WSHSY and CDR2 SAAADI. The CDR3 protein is CASSEDPQRFGGYTF. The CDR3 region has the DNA TGCGCCAGCAGTGAGGACCCTCAACGGTTTGGAGGCTACACCTTC.

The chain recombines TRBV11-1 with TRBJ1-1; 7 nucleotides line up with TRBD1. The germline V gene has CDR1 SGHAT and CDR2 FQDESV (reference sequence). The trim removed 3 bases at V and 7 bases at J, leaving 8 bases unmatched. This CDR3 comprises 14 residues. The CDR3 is CASSFGQGVIEAFF. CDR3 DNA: TGTGCCAGCAGCTTTGGCCAGGGGGTCATTGAAGCTTTCTTT.

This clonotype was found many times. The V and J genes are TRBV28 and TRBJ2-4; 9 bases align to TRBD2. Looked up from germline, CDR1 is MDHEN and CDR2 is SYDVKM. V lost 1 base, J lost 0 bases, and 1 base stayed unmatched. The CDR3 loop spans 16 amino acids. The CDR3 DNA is TGTGCCAGCAGTTTATATAGCGGGGGAGCCAAAAACATTCAGTACTTC. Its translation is CASSLYSGGAKNIQYF.